This T cell receptor (beta chain) was sequenced during a study of T-cell memory formation after mild COVID-19. Employing constant-segment primers, 5'RACE generated TCR alpha and TCR beta cDNA libraries bearing sample barcodes and UMIs. Via MiXCR, TCRdb re-called the 5' RACE reads, giving one row per CDR3 protein. Among nearly 110,000 distinct CDR3 sequences listed, around 14% were seen once. This clonotype was counted a few times. Its antigen is not known. Overall study results and limits: Contracting clones from day 15 to 85 showed balanced CD4/CD8; later expanders favored CD4+. The CD4+ clones that contracted clustered mainly within CM and EM, and the CD8+ clones concentrated in EMRA. Pre-infection memory held some responding clones, suggesting pre-existing cross-reactive T cells responded.

Input material: PBMCs or a T cell subset sorted from them (not recorded which). This TCR was recovered from a man younger than 35 who had mild COVID-19 (a few samples of this study predate the infection). Cell type and time point are not known.

The DNA of the CDR3 is TGTGCCAGCAGTGGCCGGGATACGCAGTATTTT. This codes for CASSGRDTQYF. The J gene is TRBJ2-3, the V gene TRBV6-5, with D uncertain. Germline CDR1 and CDR2: MNHEY and SVGAGI. This CDR3 has 11 amino acids. The germline V and J ends were trimmed by 5 bases and 6 bases, with 6 bases remaining between them.